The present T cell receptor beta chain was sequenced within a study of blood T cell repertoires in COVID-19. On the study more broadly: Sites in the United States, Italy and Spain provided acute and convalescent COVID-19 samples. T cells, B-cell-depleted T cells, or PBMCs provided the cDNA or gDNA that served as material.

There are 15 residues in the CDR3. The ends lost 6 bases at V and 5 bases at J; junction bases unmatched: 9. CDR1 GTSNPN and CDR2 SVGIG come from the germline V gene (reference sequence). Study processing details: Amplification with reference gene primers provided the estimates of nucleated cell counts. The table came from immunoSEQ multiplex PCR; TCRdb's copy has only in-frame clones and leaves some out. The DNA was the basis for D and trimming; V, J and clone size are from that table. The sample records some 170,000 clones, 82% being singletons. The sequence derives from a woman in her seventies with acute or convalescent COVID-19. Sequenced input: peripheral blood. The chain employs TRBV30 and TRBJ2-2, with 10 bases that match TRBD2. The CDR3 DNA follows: TGTGCCTGCCCCCGGGGTAGCGGGGGGACCGGGGAGCTGTTTTTT. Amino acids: CACPRGSGGTGELFF.